This record looks at one T cell receptor beta chain sequence and its context. TCRdb called the 5' RACE reads again in MiXCR, with one record for every CDR3 protein. The sample lists about 340,000 distinct CDR3 sequences; about 4% were seen once. The entry originates in a study of T cells after yellow fever vaccination. The sequencing here drew on PBMCs, taken 5 days after the yellow fever booster vaccination. The clonotype comes from a man aged 18-30 years who received the YFV17D yellow fever vaccine.

This chain's CDR3 is CASSPTAGGSYTF. CDR3 DNA: TGTGCCAGCAGTCCTACCGCGGGGGGCAGCTACACCTTC. The chain employs TRBV12-3 or TRBV12-4 and TRBJ1-2, with a possible D match to TRBD1 (6 bases). This CDR3 has 13 residues. The germline V and J ends were trimmed by 5 bases and 9 bases, with 16 bases remaining between them.